Listed below are T cell receptor beta chains from one sample, sequenced in a study of OX40 agonist ivuxolimab in advanced cancers. Libraries were prepared by immunoSEQ multiplex PCR; TCRdb keeps only in-frame clonotypes and omits some of them. Of approximately 57,000 clones listed, about 83% were seen once; the top ten hold 3.1%. The sequencing here drew on CD4+ or CD8+ T cells sorted from blood, taken in a trial of the OX40 agonist ivuxolimab. These receptors were obtained from an adult with an advanced solid tumor such as melanoma, head and neck, liver or kidney cancer. The CDR3 runs from the conserved cysteine through the conserved F or W. D genes are given only for firm matches. Size is omitted from some rows. Given values are once, few, many or a class for expanded clones.

V gene,D gene,J gene,clone size,CDR3 protein,CDR3 DNA
TRBV27,TRBD2,TRBJ2-7,.,CASSDPAGTSGRYEQYF,TGTGCCAGCAGCGACCCTGCCGGGACTAGCGGGAGGTACGAGCAGTACTTC
TRBV6-1,TRBD1,TRBJ2-5,.,CASSGTGVETQYF,TGTGCCAGCAGTGGGACAGGGGTAGAGACCCAGTACTTC
TRBV27,.,TRBJ1-3,few,CASSFSGNTIYF,TGTGCCAGCAGTTTTTCAGGAAACACCATATATTTT
TRBV2,TRBD1,TRBJ1-4,.,CASSVDRGYEKLFF,TGTGCCAGCAGTGTAGACAGGGGTTATGAAAAACTGTTTTTT
TRBV7-8,TRBD2,TRBJ2-1,.,CASSLSRSGGPYNEQFF,TGTGCCAGCAGCTTATCCCGTAGCGGGGGGCCCTACAATGAGCAGTTCTTC
TRBV30,.,TRBJ2-1,.,CAWKTTSPNEQFF,TGTGCCTGGAAAACGACTTCCCCCAATGAGCAGTTCTTC
TRBV6-1,.,TRBJ1-1,once,CASKVQAGDTEAFF,TGTGCCAGCAAAGTACAGGCCGGGGACACTGAAGCTTTCTTT
TRBV14,.,TRBJ2-2,few,CASSQVGPGELFF,TGTGCCAGCAGCCAAGTCGGGCCCGGGGAGCTGTTTTTT
TRBV6-4,.,TRBJ1-5,.,CPNLELQPQHF,TGTCCCAATTTGGAGTTGCAGCCCCAGCATTTT
TRBV9,TRBD2,TRBJ2-5,.,CASSVDTSGELTQYF,TGTGCCAGCAGCGTAGATACTAGCGGGGAGCTAACCCAGTACTTC
TRBV5-6,.,TRBJ2-1,few,CASSFLQRNEQFF,TGTGCCAGCAGCTTCTTGCAGCGCAATGAGCAGTTCTTC
TRBV7-9,TRBD1,TRBJ2-2,.,CASRPKVQGAKTGELFF,TGTGCCAGCAGACCGAAGGTCCAGGGGGCTAAAACCGGGGAGCTGTTTTTT
TRBV28,TRBD1,TRBJ2-7,few,CASRRQGAYEQYF,TGTGCCAGCAGACGACAGGGAGCCTACGAGCAGTACTTC
TRBV18,.,TRBJ2-2,.,CASSPTGLSNTGELFF,TGTGCCAGCTCACCTACTGGACTTTCGAACACCGGGGAGCTGTTTTTT
TRBV5-6,.,TRBJ2-2,.,CASYDFSRAAGELFF,TGTGCCAGCTACGACTTCTCCCGGGCCGCCGGGGAGCTGTTTTTT
TRBV7-6,TRBD2,TRBJ2-7,.,CASSPQGGASYEQYF,TGTGCCAGCAGCCCCCAGGGAGGGGCATCCTACGAGCAGTACTTC
TRBV14,TRBD2,TRBJ2-2,.,CASSQLAGVPGELFF,TGTGCCAGCAGCCAATTAGCGGGAGTCCCCGGGGAGCTGTTTTTT
TRBV18,TRBD1,TRBJ1-2,.,CASSPDRVDGYTF,TGTGCCAGCTCACCAGACAGGGTGGACGGCTACACCTTC
TRBV5-1,TRBD2,TRBJ2-3,.,CASSLTPGGSPTDTQYF,TGCGCCAGCAGCTTGACCCCGGGGGGTAGCCCCACAGATACGCAGTATTTT
TRBV27,.,TRBJ2-7,.,CASSGPSYEQYF,TGTGCCAGCAGCGGACCTTCCTACGAGCAGTACTTC
TRBV7-6,TRBD1,TRBJ2-4,.,CASSLGGQGGNIQYF,TGTGCCAGCAGCTTAGGGGGACAGGGCGGAAACATTCAGTACTTC
TRBV27,.,TRBJ2-7,.,CASSPQGQPSSYEQYF,TGTGCCAGCAGTCCCCAAGGACAGCCTAGCTCCTACGAGCAGTACTTC
TRBV5-5,.,TRBJ2-7,.,CASRRTGSSYEQYF,TGTGCCAGCCGGAGGACGGGGAGCTCCTACGAGCAGTACTTC
TRBV2,TRBD2,TRBJ2-7,.,CARGSSGGRDYEQYF,TGTGCCAGGGGCTCATCGGGGGGGCGCGACTACGAGCAGTACTTC
TRBV6-6,TRBD1,TRBJ1-3,.,CASSPQGAPGNTIYF,TGTGCCAGCAGTCCACAGGGGGCTCCTGGAAACACCATATATTTT
TRBV30,.,TRBJ1-2,.,CAWSWLSGINYGYTF,TGTGCCTGGAGTTGGCTGTCGGGGATTAACTATGGCTACACCTTC
TRBV25-1,.,TRBJ1-2,once,CASSGESYRPGGYTF,TGTGCCAGCAGTGGAGAAAGTTATCGCCCTGGTGGCTACACCTTC
TRBV18,.,TRBJ1-2,.,CASSPGAVRALIDGYTF,TGTGCCAGCTCACCTGGGGCCGTCAGGGCCCTGATCGATGGCTACACCTTC
TRBV5-1,.,TRBJ2-6,.,CASSLVSGSGANVLTF,TGCGCCAGCAGCCTGGTTTCGGGCTCTGGGGCCAACGTCCTGACTTTC
TRBV27,.,TRBJ2-6,.,CASSPLDSSGANVLTF,TGTGCCAGCAGTCCCCTGGACAGCTCTGGGGCCAACGTCCTGACTTTC
TRBV29-1,TRBD1,TRBJ2-1,.,CSVEFGTGNDNEQFF,TGCAGCGTTGAATTCGGGACAGGGAATGACAATGAGCAGTTCTTC
TRBV30,TRBD1,TRBJ1-5,.,CAWGRDRDSQPQHF,TGTGCCTGGGGCCGGGACAGGGATTCTCAGCCCCAGCATTTT
TRBV9,.,TRBJ1-2,.,CASSPQIANYGYTF,TGTGCCAGCAGCCCACAGATAGCTAACTATGGCTACACCTTC
TRBV30,.,TRBJ1-1,.,CAWGIFARTEAFF,TGTGCCTGGGGGATCTTTGCTAGAACTGAAGCTTTCTTT
TRBV7-2,TRBD2,TRBJ2-3,.,CASSQRASGSPTDTQYF,TGTGCCTCCAGCCAAAGGGCTAGCGGGAGTCCCACAGATACGCAGTATTTT
TRBV6-5,.,TRBJ2-7,few,CASRGTASSYEQYF,TGTGCCAGCAGGGGGACGGCCAGCTCCTACGAGCAGTACTTC
TRBV30,.,TRBJ2-6,.,CAWIAGSGANVLTF,TGTGCCTGGATTGCGGGGTCGGGGGCCAACGTCCTGACTTTC